The text below deals with one TCR beta chain. Its cognate antigen is unknown. It was with 60 Vbeta and 13 Jbeta primers that the PCR ran. Methods used by the authors: Later, 65 million to 90 million unique TCR beta chains were counted in an analysis, and some 10 million of them were shared. Measured with immunoSEQ multiplex PCR; TCRdb has only the in-frame clones, and not every one. The DNA was the basis for D and trimming; V, J and clone size are from that table. The sample comprises 150,000 to 200,000 clones, more than 60% of which are singletons, and about 1.5% rests with the top ten. This sample is part of a study of cytomegalovirus exposure and HLA in healthy donors. About the research overall: Of 300 to 500 genotyped donors, more than 75% clustered with self-reported Caucasian donors.

The CDR3 is 14 residues long. Losses at the gene ends were 5 bases for V and 3 bases for J; bases not matched to a gene: 3. Per germline, CDR1 MNHEY and CDR2 SMNVEV (reference sequence). The study's findings and limits: Reports indicate that TCR beta sequences accurately predicted the HLA-A and HLA-B alleles of most subjects.

The rearrangement joins TRBV27 to TRBJ2-2; the match to TRBD2 covers 7 bases. The receptor was derived from a woman in her twenties or thirties in good health and CMV-seronegative. The sequenced sample was PBMCs. CDR3 DNA sequence: TGTGCCAGCAGTCGGGACTACTACACCGGGGAGCTGTTTTTT. Residues: CASSRDYYTGELFF.